Following are 12 T cell receptor beta chains from one sample sequenced in a study of OX40 agonist ivuxolimab in advanced cancers. Libraries were prepared by immunoSEQ multiplex PCR; TCRdb keeps only in-frame clonotypes and omits some of them. The sample shows approximately 20,000 clones, approximately 85% of them seen only once. The source material was CD4+ or CD8+ T cells sorted from blood, sampled in a trial of the OX40 agonist ivuxolimab. Receptor source: an adult with an advanced solid tumor such as melanoma, head and neck, liver or kidney cancer.

V is TRBV2 and J is TRBJ1-2; TRBD1 is a possible D gene (6 bases). Trimming removed 0 bases at V and 5 bases at J, with 22 bases between. In germline, CDR1 is SNHLY, CDR2 FYNNEI. This CDR3 spans 18 amino acids. CDR3 amino acids: CASSEAGGGGFGEYGYTF. CDR3 DNA sequence: TGTGCCAGCAGTGAAGCAGGTGGGGGCGGATTTGGCGAGTATGGCTACACCTTC.

This clone was counted once. This chain joins TRBV4-1 and TRBJ2-1; the match to TRBD1 covers 7 bases. The length of the CDR3 is 13 residues. Germline loops: CDR1 MGHRA, CDR2 YSYEKL. The V and J ends lost 2 bases and 9 bases, in that order; junction bases with no gene match: 4. In DNA, the CDR3 is TGCGCCAGCAGCCAACTAGCAGGGGGTGAGCAGTTCTTC. It specifies CASSQLAGGEQFF.

The chain carries TRBV5-4 and TRBJ2-5; the match to TRBD2 covers 7 bases. Germline CDR1 SGHNT, CDR2 YYREEE (reference sequence). The CDR3 is 14 residues long. Trimming took 4 bases from V and 11 from J; bases not matched to a gene: 14. The CDR3 DNA reads TGTGCCAGCAGCGATTTGGCGGGAGCGGAAGAGCAGTACTTC. Protein product: CASSDLAGAEEQYF.

This clone has only one observation. The chain joins TRBV11-2 to TRBJ2-7; TRBD1 might be the D (5 bases). The CDR3 is 14 residues long. In germline, CDR1 is SGHAT, CDR2 FQNNGV. Trimming left V 4 bases short and J 1 base short, with 11 bases between. The CDR3 sequence is CASSSAGSSYEQYF. The CDR3 DNA follows: TGTGCCAGCAGCTCGGCAGGGTCATCCTACGAGCAGTACTTC.

This clone was detected once. The junction shows a germline mismatch at one end, possibly a read error. This rearrangement joins TRBV4-1 to TRBJ2-7; no firm D call. The CDR3 totals 15 residues. The germline V gene encodes CDR1 MGHRA and CDR2 YSYEKL. The CDR3 nucleotides read TGCGCCAGCAGCGTTTACTCTTCTACCTCCGACGAGCAGTACTTC. Translated, it gives CASSVYSSTSDEQYF.

Points on this clone: The same CDR3 arises from other DNA sequences in this sample as well. The rearrangement links TRBV27 to TRBJ2-5; D gene unclear. The CDR3 contains 13 residues. The V and J ends lost 3 bases and 1 base respectively, with 6 bases between them. Germline lookup yields CDR1 MNHEY and CDR2 SMNVEV (reference sequence). CDR3 loop: CASSFGSQETQYF. For the CDR3, the DNA is TGTGCCAGCAGTTTCGGGTCCCAAGAGACCCAGTACTTC.

The chain couples TRBV7-9 to TRBJ2-7; no clear D gene. The V gene lost 3 bases and the J gene lost 0 bases, with 15 bases spanning the gap. The CDR3 runs 16 residues. CDR1 and CDR2 from the germline V gene are SEHNR and FQNEAQ (reference sequence). In DNA form, the CDR3 reads TGTGCCAGCAGCTTTAGCCCGACCATCAACTCCTACGAGCAGTACTTC. As protein: CASSFSPTINSYEQYF.

The rearrangement uses TRBV27 and TRBJ1-5; 7 bases line up with TRBD1. This CDR3 is 15 amino acids long. Unmatched junction bases numbered 10, after V lost 7 bases and J lost 4 bases. Germline CDR1 MNHEY, CDR2 SMNVEV (reference sequence). For the CDR3, the DNA is TGTGCCAGCAAACCAGGGGGGAGGGCAAATCAGCCCCAGCATTTT. It yields the protein CASKPGGRANQPQHF.

This chain uses TRBV28 with TRBJ2-1; D is uncertain. Trimming removed 7 bases at V and 0 bases at J, with 10 bases between. Germline V gives CDR1 MDHEN, CDR2 SYDVKM. The CDR3 runs 14 residues. As DNA, the CDR3 is TGTGCCAGCATCTTGGGAAACTCCTACAATGAGCAGTTCTTC. Protein product: CASILGNSYNEQFF.

The rearrangement uses TRBV7-9 and TRBJ2-5, with 8 positions matching TRBD1. The J call may be mistaken, given a closer DNA end match to TRBJ2-7. The CDR3 sequence is 13 residues long. The germline V gene encodes CDR1 SEHNR and CDR2 FQNEAQ (reference sequence). CDR3 bases: TGTGCCAGCACAAGGGGACAGGACGACGAGCAGTACTTC. Protein: CASTRGQDDEQYF.

The chain joins TRBV2 to TRBJ1-1; D is unclear. The ends were cut back, 4 bases at V and 0 bases at J, with 12 bases in the middle. The CDR3 spans 15 residues. Germline V gene data show CDR1 as SNHLY and CDR2 as FYNNEI. CDR3 nucleotide sequence: TGTGCCAGCAGTGGAAACAGAGGACTGAACACTGAAGCTTTCTTT. Translated: CASSGNRGLNTEAFF.

The chain uses TRBV27 and TRBJ2-3; 7 bases are shared with TRBD2. This CDR3 has 13 amino acids. Germline V gene sequence: CDR1 MNHEY, CDR2 SMNVEV (reference sequence). V was clipped by 5 bases and J by 7 bases; unmatched bases: 6. In DNA form, the CDR3 reads TGTGCCAGCAGTGAAGGACTAGATCATACGCAGTATTTT. It translates to CASSEGLDHTQYF.